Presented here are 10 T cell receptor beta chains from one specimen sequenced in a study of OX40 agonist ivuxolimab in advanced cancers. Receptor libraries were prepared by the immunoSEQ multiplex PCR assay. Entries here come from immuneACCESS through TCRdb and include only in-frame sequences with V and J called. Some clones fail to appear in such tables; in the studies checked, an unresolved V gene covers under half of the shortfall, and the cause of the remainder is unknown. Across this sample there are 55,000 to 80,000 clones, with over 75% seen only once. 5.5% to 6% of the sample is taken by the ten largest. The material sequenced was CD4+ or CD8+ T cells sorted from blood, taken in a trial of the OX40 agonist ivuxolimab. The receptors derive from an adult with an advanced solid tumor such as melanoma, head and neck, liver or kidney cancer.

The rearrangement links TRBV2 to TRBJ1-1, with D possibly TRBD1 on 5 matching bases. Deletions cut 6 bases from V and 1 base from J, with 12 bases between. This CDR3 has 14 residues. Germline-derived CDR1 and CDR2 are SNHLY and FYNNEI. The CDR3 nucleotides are TGTGCCAGCAGGCCCCTAGGGGAGAACACTGAAGCTTTCTTT. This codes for CASRPLGENTEAFF.

The CDR3: CASSLVGIRASTTF. The DNA for the CDR3 is TGTGCCAGCAGCTTGGTTGGTATCAGGGCGTCTACAACCTTC. V gene TRBV5-6 combines with J gene TRBJ1-2, with D maybe TRBD1 (5 bases). The V gene lost 0 bases and the J gene lost 14 bases, with 20 bases spanning the gap. The germline V gene encodes CDR1 SGHDT and CDR2 YYEEEE. The CDR3 is made up of 14 amino acids.

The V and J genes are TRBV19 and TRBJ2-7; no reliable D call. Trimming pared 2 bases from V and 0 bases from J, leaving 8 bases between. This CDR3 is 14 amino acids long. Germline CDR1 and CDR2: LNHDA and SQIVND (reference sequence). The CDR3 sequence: CASSINSRSYEQYF. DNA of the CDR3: TGTGCCAGTAGTATAAACAGCCGCTCCTACGAGCAGTACTTC.

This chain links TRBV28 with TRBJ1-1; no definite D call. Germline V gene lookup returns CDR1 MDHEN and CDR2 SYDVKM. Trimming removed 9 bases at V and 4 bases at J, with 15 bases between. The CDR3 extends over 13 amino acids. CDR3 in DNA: TGTGCCAGTAGTGCAGAAGTGGCCACTGAAGCTTTCTTT. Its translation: CASSAEVATEAFF.

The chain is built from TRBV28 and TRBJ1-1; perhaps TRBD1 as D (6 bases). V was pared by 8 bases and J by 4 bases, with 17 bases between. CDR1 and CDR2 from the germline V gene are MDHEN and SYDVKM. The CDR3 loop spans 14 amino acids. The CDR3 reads CASPPTGRGTEAFF. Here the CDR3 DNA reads TGTGCCAGCCCACCCACGGGCAGGGGCACTGAAGCTTTCTTT. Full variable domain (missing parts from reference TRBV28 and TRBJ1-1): DVKVTQSSRYLVKRTGEKVFLECVQDMDHENMFWYRQDPGLGLRLIYFSYDVKMKEKGDIPEGYSVSREKKERFSLILESASTNQTSMYLCASPPTGRGTEAFFGQGTRLTVV.

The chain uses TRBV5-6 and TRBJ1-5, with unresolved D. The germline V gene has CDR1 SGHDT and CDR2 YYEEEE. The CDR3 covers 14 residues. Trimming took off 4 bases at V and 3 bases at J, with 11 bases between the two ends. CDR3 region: CASSLDGNNQPQHF. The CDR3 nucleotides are TGTGCCAGCAGCCTCGACGGGAACAATCAGCCCCAGCATTTT.

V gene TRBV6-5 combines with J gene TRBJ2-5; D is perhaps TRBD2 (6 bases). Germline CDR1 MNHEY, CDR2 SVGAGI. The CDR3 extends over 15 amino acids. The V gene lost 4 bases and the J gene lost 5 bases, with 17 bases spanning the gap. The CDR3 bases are TGTGCCAGCAGTTTGGGGGGAGGAGAGCGGGAGACCCAGTACTTC. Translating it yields CASSLGGGERETQYF.

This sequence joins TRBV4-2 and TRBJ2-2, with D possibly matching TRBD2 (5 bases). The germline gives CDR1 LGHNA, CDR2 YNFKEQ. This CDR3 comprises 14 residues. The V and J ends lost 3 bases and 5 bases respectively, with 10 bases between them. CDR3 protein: CASSHDYRTGELFF. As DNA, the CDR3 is TGTGCCAGCAGCCACGACTATAGGACCGGGGAGCTGTTTTTT.

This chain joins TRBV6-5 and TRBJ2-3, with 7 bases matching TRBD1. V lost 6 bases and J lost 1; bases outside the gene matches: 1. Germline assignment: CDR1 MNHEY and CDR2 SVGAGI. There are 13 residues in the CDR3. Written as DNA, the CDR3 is TGTGCCAGCAGCGGACAGGGCACAGATACGCAGTATTTT. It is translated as CASSGQGTDTQYF.

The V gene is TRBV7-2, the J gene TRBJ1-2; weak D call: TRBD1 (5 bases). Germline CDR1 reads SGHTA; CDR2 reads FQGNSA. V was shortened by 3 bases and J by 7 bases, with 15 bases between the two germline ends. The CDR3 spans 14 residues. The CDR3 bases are TGTGCCAGCAGCTTGGGGATGACAGTCGGTGGCTACACCTTC. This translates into CASSLGMTVGGYTF.